A selection of T cell receptor beta chains follows, all from one sample in a study of tissue T cells after allogeneic stem cell transplantation. The table came from immunoSEQ multiplex PCR; TCRdb's copy has only in-frame clones and leaves some out. This table has some 9,800 clones, approximately 65% appearing once. The specimen was tissue from the stomach, collected at autopsy. The receptor source for this set is a male donor at least 60 years old with lung cancer. Each CDR3 is given with its conserved first and last residue. The D gene is left open where the match is weak. Clone sizes are given selectively: once, few, many, or a class where the clone is expanded.

v_gene	j_gene	d_gene	abundance	CDR3aa	CDR3nt
TRBV25-1	TRBJ1-4	TRBD1	medium-sized	CASRKTGVNEKLFF	TGTGCCAGCAGAAAGACAGGGGTTAATGAAAAACTGTTTTTT
TRBV11-3	TRBJ2-3	TRBD2	few	CASSSSGTSGSGITDTQYF	TGTGCCAGCAGCTCATCCGGGACTAGCGGGAGCGGGATTACAGATACGCAGTATTTT
TRBV5-4	TRBJ1-2	-	-	CASSPRDTFRGYGYTF	TGTGCCAGCAGCCCCCGGGACACATTCAGGGGTTATGGCTACACCTTC
TRBV23-1	TRBJ2-7	TRBD2	-	CASIGAGVSGRAYEQYF	TGCGCCAGCATCGGGGCAGGGGTTAGCGGGAGGGCCTACGAGCAGTACTTC
TRBV4-3	TRBJ2-7	TRBD2	-	CASSQAVRGAYEQYF	TGCGCCAGCAGCCAAGCGGTCCGGGGGGCCTACGAGCAGTACTTC
TRBV6-2/TRBV6-3	TRBJ2-3	TRBD1	large	CASSYLGTDTDTQYF	TGTGCCAGCAGTTACTTGGGGACAGACACAGATACGCAGTATTTT
TRBV6-2/TRBV6-3	TRBJ2-3	TRBD2	-	CASSPGTSGGVPRDTQYF	TGTGCCAGCAGTCCCGGGACTAGCGGGGGGGTGCCCCGGGATACGCAGTATTTT
TRBV18	TRBJ2-7	TRBD2	-	CASSPSGRAGEQYF	TGTGCCAGCTCACCGAGCGGGAGGGCCGGTGAGCAGTACTTC
TRBV2	TRBJ2-7	-	few	CVSHSGSGYEQYF	TGTGTCTCCCATTCCGGGAGCGGCTACGAGCAGTACTTC
TRBV7-2	TRBJ1-2	-	-	CASSLALRQGNGYTF	TGTGCCAGCAGCTTAGCGCTTCGGCAGGGCAATGGCTACACCTTC
TRBV7-9	TRBJ2-7	TRBD2	-	CASSSRGGTYEQYF	TGTGCCAGCAGCTCCCGGGGGGGGACCTACGAGCAGTACTTC
TRBV5-4	TRBJ2-5	-	-	CASSQQETQYF	TGTGCCAGCAGCCAGCAAGAGACCCAGTACTTC
TRBV7-2	TRBJ1-1	-	-	CASSLFITNTEAFF	TGTGCCAGCAGCTTATTCATTACGAACACTGAAGCTTTCTTT
TRBV6-2/TRBV6-3	TRBJ2-6	TRBD2	few	CASSPTFREGAQSGANVLTF	TGTGCCAGCAGCCCTACCTTTCGGGAGGGCGCCCAATCTGGGGCCAACGTCCTGACTTTC
TRBV3-1/TRBV3-2	TRBJ2-3	-	-	CASSQDSRGPTDTQYF	TGTGCCAGCAGCCAAGATTCCAGGGGACCCACAGATACGCAGTATTTT
TRBV4-3	TRBJ1-1	-	-	CASSQESYTEAFF	TGCGCCAGCAGCCAAGAGAGCTACACTGAAGCTTTCTTT
TRBV5-6	TRBJ1-1	-	-	CASNWADSGTEAFF	TGTGCCAGCAACTGGGCAGACTCCGGTACTGAAGCTTTCTTT
TRBV12-3/TRBV12-4	TRBJ2-7	-	-	CASSFSGGGEQYF	TGTGCCAGCAGTTTTTCAGGGGGAGGCGAGCAGTACTTC
TRBV9	TRBJ2-2	TRBD1	-	CASKRDRYTGELFF	TGTGCCAGCAAACGGGACAGGTACACCGGGGAGCTGTTTTTT
TRBV11-2	TRBJ2-7	TRBD1	medium-sized	CASSFGTAPLYEQYF	TGTGCCAGCAGTTTTGGGACAGCCCCACTCTACGAGCAGTACTTC
TRBV28	TRBJ2-7	-	-	CASTLPGVNDEQYF	TGTGCCAGCACTTTACCAGGAGTAAACGACGAGCAGTACTTC
TRBV19	TRBJ2-1	TRBD2	-	CASSMDTSGYNEQFF	TGTGCCAGTAGTATGGACACTAGCGGTTACAATGAGCAGTTCTTC
TRBV27	TRBJ1-6	-	once	CASSKEGPNNSPLHF	TGTGCCAGCAGCAAAGAGGGGCCTAATAATTCACCCCTCCACTTT
TRBV6-2/TRBV6-3	TRBJ2-7	-	-	CASSPRGAAGEQYF	TGTGCCAGCAGCCCCCGTGGGGCCGCCGGGGAGCAGTACTTC
TRBV14	TRBJ2-1	-	-	CASTIGPGEQFF	TGTGCCAGCACCATTGGTCCGGGTGAGCAGTTCTTC
TRBV4-2	TRBJ1-3	-	few	CASSQDRQPGNTIYF	TGTGCCAGCAGCCAAGATCGACAGCCCGGAAACACCATATATTTT
TRBV2	TRBJ2-7	-	-	CASSEGSSYEQYF	TGTGCCAGCAGTGAGGGGAGCTCCTACGAGCAGTACTTC
TRBV7-2	TRBJ2-7	-	once	CASSLQDPYEQYF	TGTGCCAGCAGCTTACAGGATCCCTACGAGCAGTACTTC
TRBV7-8	TRBJ1-5	-	medium-sized	CASSQGQLLPQHF	TGTGCCAGCAGCCAAGGACAGCTGCTGCCCCAGCATTTT
TRBV29-1	TRBJ2-2	-	-	CSAALVSSGTSAGELFF	TGCAGCGCCGCTCTCGTCTCTTCGGGGACATCAGCCGGGGAGCTGTTTTTT
TRBV5-1	TRBJ2-7	TRBD1	few	CASSLGQGSIYEQYF	TGCGCCAGCAGCTTGGGACAGGGTAGTATATACGAGCAGTACTTC
TRBV4-3	TRBJ2-3	TRBD2	-	CASSPDAPAGTSGGVSDTQYF	TGCGCCAGCAGCCCGGATGCTCCCGCGGGGACTAGCGGGGGGGTGTCAGATACGCAGTATTTT
TRBV30	TRBJ2-7	TRBD2	-	CAWSTGGGYEQYF	TGTGCCTGGAGTACTGGGGGGGGATACGAGCAGTACTTC
TRBV9	TRBJ2-7	-	-	CASSPQGIGYEQYF	TGTGCCAGCAGCCCCCAGGGGATCGGCTACGAGCAGTACTTC
TRBV30	TRBJ2-5	TRBD2	-	CAWSRGGAGETQYF	TGTGCCTGGAGTCGGGGGGGCGCCGGGGAGACCCAGTACTTC
TRBV6-1	TRBJ2-2	-	medium-sized	CASSEAEGGTGELFF	TGTGCCAGCAGTGAAGCGGAGGGGGGGACCGGGGAGCTGTTTTTT
TRBV13	TRBJ1-2	-	-	CASSRGAPGNTF	TGTGCCAGCAGCCGAGGGGCCCCGGGAAACACCTTC
TRBV19	TRBJ1-5	TRBD1	medium-sized	CASTDRGGSNQPQHF	TGTGCCAGCACCGACAGGGGGGGGAGCAATCAGCCCCAGCATTTT
TRBV4-1	TRBJ1-4	TRBD1	-	CASSPGQGTNEKLFF	TGCGCCAGCAGCCCAGGACAGGGGACTAATGAAAAACTGTTTTTT
TRBV18	TRBJ2-5	TRBD1	-	CASSLRQGRETQYF	TGTGCCAGCTCACTAAGACAGGGGAGGGAGACCCAGTACTTC
TRBV6-2/TRBV6-3	TRBJ2-7	TRBD2	-	CASSYRSGTSSYEQYF	TGTGCCAGCAGTTACAGGAGCGGGACTAGCTCCTACGAGCAGTACTTC
TRBV30	TRBJ1-4	-	-	CAWSETRRLREKLFF	TGTGCCTGGAGCGAGACCCGCCGCTTGCGTGAAAAACTGTTTTTT
TRBV6-1	TRBJ2-7	TRBD2	-	CASSEQSPGTSGREDEQYF	TGTGCCAGCAGTGAACAATCACCCGGGACTAGCGGTAGGGAGGACGAGCAGTACTTC
TRBV30	TRBJ1-2	TRBD1	-	CAWNRGIYGYTF	TGTGCCTGGAACAGGGGCATCTATGGCTACACCTTC
TRBV3-1/TRBV3-2	TRBJ2-1	-	-	CASSPRAYGGQFF	TGTGCCAGCAGCCCCCGGGCCTACGGGGGGCAGTTCTTC
TRBV7-2	TRBJ2-5	-	-	CASSFYADRQETQYF	TGTGCCAGCAGCTTTTATGCAGACCGTCAAGAGACCCAGTACTTC
TRBV19	TRBJ1-1	-	few	CASSPLNTEAFF	TGTGCCAGTAGTCCCTTAAACACTGAAGCTTTCTTT
TRBV5-1	TRBJ2-7	TRBD1	-	CASSLVTGTGSYEQYF	TGCGCCAGCAGCTTGGTAACCGGGACAGGCTCCTACGAGCAGTACTTC
TRBV7-6	TRBJ2-3	-	-	CASSLEIQPGLGTDTQYF	TGTGCCAGCAGCTTGGAGATACAACCGGGACTCGGCACAGATACGCAGTATTTT
TRBV12-3/TRBV12-4	TRBJ1-2	-	-	CASSADRNYGYTF	TGTGCCAGCAGTGCCGACAGGAACTATGGCTACACCTTC
TRBV27	TRBJ1-6	TRBD1	once	CASSGGQYNSPLHF	TGTGCCAGCAGTGGGGGACAGTATAATTCACCCCTCCACTTT
TRBV27	TRBJ2-7	-	-	CASSRITSSGDEQYF	TGTGCCAGCAGCCGTATTACCTCGTCGGGGGACGAGCAGTACTTC
TRBV5-1	TRBJ1-1	TRBD1	few	CASSSQTGAGTEAFF	TGCGCCAGCAGCTCCCAAACAGGGGCGGGCACTGAAGCTTTCTTT
TRBV3-1/TRBV3-2	TRBJ2-5	-	once	CASSQGRWYQETQYF	TGTGCCAGCAGCCAAGGCCGGTGGTACCAAGAGACCCAGTACTTC